This T cell receptor (beta chain) was profiled in a study of blood T cell repertoires in COVID-19. The germline V gene has CDR1 MNHEY and CDR2 SMNVEV (reference sequence). V lost 3 bases to trimming and J lost 0 bases, with 6 bases between them. The CDR3 totals 14 residues. The protocol was immunoSEQ multiplex PCR, while the TCRdb copy is restricted to in-frame clones and leaves out a portion. The table records 300,000 to 400,000 clones, 90% to 95% of them present only once. The rearrangement joins TRBV27 to TRBJ1-5; tentative D call: TRBD1 (5 bases). The sequencing sample was made of PBMCs or T cells enriched from blood (not recorded which). The clonotype originates from a woman aged 25 to 39 who had been exposed to COVID-19. CDR3 nucleotide sequence: TGTGCCAGCAGTTTGGGGGGTAGCAATCAGCCCCAGCATTTT. Protein: CASSLGGSNQPQHF.